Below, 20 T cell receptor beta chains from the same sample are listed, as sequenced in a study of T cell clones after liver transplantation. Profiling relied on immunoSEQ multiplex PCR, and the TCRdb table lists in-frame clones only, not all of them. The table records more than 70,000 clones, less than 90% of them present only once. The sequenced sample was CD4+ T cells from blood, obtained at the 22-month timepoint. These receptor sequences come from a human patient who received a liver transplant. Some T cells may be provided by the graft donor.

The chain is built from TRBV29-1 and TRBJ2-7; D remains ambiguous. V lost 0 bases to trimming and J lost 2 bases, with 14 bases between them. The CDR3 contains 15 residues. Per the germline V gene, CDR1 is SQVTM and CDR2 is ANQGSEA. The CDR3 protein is CSVEDRAVHPYEQYF. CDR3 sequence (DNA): TGCAGCGTTGAAGATAGGGCCGTCCACCCCTACGAGCAGTACTTC.

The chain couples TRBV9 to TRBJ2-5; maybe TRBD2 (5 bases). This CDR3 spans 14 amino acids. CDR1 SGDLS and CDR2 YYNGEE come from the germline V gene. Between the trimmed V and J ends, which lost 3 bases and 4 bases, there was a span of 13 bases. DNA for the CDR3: TGTGCCAGCAGCGCTCAACTAGGCTCAGAGACCCAGTACTTC. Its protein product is CASSAQLGSETQYF.

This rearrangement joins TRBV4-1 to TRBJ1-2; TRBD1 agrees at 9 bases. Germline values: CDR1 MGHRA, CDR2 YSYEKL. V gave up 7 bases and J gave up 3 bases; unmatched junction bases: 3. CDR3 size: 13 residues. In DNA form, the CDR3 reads TGCGCCAGCAACAGGGGGCCTGACTATGGCTACACCTTC. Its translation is CASNRGPDYGYTF.

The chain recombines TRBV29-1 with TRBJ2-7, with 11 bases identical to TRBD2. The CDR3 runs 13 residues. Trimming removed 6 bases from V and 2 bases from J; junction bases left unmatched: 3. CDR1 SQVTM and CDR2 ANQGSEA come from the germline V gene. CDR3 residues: CSVGTSGTYEQYF. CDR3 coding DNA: TGCAGCGTGGGGACTAGCGGTACCTACGAGCAGTACTTC.

The CDR3 loop is CASSSHDSYNEQFF. CDR3 bases: TGCGCCAGCAGCTCCCATGACAGCTACAATGAGCAGTTCTTC. The chain recombines TRBV5-1 with TRBJ2-1, with a weak D call TRBD1 (5 bases). This CDR3 has 14 amino acids. V lost 3 bases to trimming and J lost 3 bases, with 10 bases between them. Germline loops: CDR1 SGHRS, CDR2 YFSETQ.

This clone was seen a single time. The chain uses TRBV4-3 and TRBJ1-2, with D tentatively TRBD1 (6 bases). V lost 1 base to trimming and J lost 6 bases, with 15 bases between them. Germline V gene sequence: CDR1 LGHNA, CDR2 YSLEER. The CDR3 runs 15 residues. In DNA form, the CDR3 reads TGCGCCAGCAGCCAAGGGGGGGGCGCCGTGAATGGCTACACCTTC. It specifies CASSQGGGAVNGYTF.

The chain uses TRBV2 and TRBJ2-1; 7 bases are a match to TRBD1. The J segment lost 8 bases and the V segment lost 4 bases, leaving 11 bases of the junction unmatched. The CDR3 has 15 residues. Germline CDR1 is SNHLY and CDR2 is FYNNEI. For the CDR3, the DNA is TGTGCCAGCAGTGCCAACCGGGACAGCGTCGATGAGCAGTTCTTC. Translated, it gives CASSANRDSVDEQFF.

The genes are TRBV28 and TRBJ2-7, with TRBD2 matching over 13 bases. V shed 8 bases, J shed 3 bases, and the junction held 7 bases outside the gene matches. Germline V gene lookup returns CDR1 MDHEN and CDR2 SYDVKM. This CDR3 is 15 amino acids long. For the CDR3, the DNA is TGTGCCAGCTCCCGCTGGACTAGCGGGAGCTACGAGCAGTACTTC. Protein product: CASSRWTSGSYEQYF.

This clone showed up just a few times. The CDR3 loop is CASSLLAGASYNEQFF. CDR3 nucleotides: TGTGCCAGCAGCTTACTAGCGGGGGCCTCCTACAATGAGCAGTTCTTC. J is TRBJ2-1 and V is TRBV7-2; 10 bases are shared with TRBD2. J lost 0 bases, V lost 2 bases, and 1 base had no gene match. Germline CDR1 reads SGHTA; CDR2 reads FQGNSA. The CDR3 runs to 16 residues.

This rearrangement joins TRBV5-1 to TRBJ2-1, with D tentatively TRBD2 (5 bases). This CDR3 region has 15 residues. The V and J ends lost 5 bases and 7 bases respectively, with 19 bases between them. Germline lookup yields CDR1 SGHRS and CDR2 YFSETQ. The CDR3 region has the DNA TGCGCCAGCAGTCGGGCTAGCCAAACCCTGAATGAGCAGTTCTTC. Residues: CASSRASQTLNEQFF.

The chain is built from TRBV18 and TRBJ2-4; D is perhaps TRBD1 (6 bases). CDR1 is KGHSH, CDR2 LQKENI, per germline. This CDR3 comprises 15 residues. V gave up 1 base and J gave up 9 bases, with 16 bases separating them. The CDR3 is CASSPQKQGAAIQYF. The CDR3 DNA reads TGTGCCAGCTCACCACAAAAACAGGGCGCGGCCATTCAGTACTTC.

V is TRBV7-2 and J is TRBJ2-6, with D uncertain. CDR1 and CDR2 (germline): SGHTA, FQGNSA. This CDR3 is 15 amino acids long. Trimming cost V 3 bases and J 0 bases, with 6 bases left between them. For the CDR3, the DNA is TGTGCCAGCAGCTTGGGCCTCTCTGGGGCCAACGTCCTGACTTTC. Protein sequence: CASSLGLSGANVLTF. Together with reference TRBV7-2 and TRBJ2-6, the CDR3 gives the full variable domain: GAGVSQSPSNKVTEKGKDVELRCDPISGHTALYWYRQSLGQGLEFLIYFQGNSAPDKSGLPSDRFSAERTGGSVSTLTIQRTQQEDSAVYLCASSLGLSGANVLTFGAGSRLTVL.

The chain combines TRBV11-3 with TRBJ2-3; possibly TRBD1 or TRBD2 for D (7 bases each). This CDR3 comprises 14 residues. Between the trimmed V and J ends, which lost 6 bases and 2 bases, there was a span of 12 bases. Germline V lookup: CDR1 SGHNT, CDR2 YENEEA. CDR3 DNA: TGTGCCAGCAGTCAGGGGGGGGTCACAGATACGCAGTATTTT. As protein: CASSQGGVTDTQYF.

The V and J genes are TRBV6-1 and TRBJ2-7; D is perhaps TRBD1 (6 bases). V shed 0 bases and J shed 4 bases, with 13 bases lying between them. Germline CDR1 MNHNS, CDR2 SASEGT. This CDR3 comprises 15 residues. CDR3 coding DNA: TGTGCCAGCAGTGAAGCGCCCGACAGGAGATACGAGCAGTACTTC. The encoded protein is CASSEAPDRRYEQYF.

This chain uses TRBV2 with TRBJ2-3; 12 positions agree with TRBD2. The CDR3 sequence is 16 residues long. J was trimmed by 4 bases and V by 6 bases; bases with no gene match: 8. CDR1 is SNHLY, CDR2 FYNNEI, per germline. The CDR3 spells CASSGSSGGAPDTQYF. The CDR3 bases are TGTGCCAGCAGCGGCTCTAGCGGGGGGGCCCCAGATACGCAGTATTTT.

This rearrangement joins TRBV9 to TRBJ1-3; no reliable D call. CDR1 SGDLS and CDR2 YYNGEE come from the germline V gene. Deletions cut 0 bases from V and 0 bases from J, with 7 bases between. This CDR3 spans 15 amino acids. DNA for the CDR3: TGTGCCAGCAGCGTAGCTCTAGCCTCTGGAAACACCATATATTTT. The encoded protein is CASSVALASGNTIYF.

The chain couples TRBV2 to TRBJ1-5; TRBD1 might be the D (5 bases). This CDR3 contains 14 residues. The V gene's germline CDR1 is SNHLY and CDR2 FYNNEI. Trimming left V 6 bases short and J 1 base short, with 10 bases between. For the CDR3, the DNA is TGTGCCAGCAGGCCTAGACAGAGCAATCAGCCCCAGCATTTT. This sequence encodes CASRPRQSNQPQHF.

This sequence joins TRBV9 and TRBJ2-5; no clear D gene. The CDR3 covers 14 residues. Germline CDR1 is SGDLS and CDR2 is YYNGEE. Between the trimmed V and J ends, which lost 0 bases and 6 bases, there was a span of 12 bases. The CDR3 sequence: CASSVGGDTKTQYF. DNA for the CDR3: TGTGCCAGCAGCGTAGGCGGCGATACGAAGACCCAGTACTTC.

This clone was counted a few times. The CDR3 region is CASVGQGGSGANVLTF. CDR3 DNA sequence: TGTGCCAGTGTAGGACAGGGTGGTTCTGGGGCCAACGTCCTGACTTTC. This chain connects TRBV25-1 to TRBJ2-6; TRBD1 agrees at 8 bases. The germline CDR1 and CDR2 sequences are MGHDK and SYGVNS. Trimming removed 9 bases from V and 1 base from J; junction bases left unmatched: 8. This CDR3 is built from 16 residues.

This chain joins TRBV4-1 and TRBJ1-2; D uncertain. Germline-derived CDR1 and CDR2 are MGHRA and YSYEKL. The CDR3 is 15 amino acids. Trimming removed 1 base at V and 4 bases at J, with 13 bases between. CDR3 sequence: CASSQALAASYGYTF. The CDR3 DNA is TGCGCCAGCAGCCAAGCGTTAGCAGCCAGCTATGGCTACACCTTC.